The rows below give T cell receptor beta chains drawn from one sample of a study of response to subunit inactivated influenza vaccine. TCRdb reprocessed the RT-PCR reads with MiXCR, giving one entry per CDR3 protein. The sample has about 310,000 distinct CDR3 sequences; 20% to 25% are singletons. The source material was PBMCs from blood, sampled less than 22 months after vaccination. These receptor sequences come from a man aged 45-69 years who received an inactivated influenza vaccine. The CDR3 runs from the conserved cysteine through the conserved F or W. Fields, in order: clone size, D gene, J gene, V gene, CDR3 protein, CDR3 DNA. A D gene is named only where the DNA matches it firmly. Clone size is given for some rows only: seen once, a few or many times, or a class if the clone is expanded.

few	TRBD2	TRBJ2-5	TRBV12-3/TRBV12-4	CASSSGLAGNQETQYF	TGTGCCAGCAGTTCGGGACTAGCGGGAAACCAAGAGACCCAGTACTTC
NA	TRBD2	TRBJ2-1	TRBV9	CASSVSGTSINEQFF	TGTGCCAGCAGCGTATCCGGGACTAGTATTAATGAGCAGTTCTTC
many	NA	TRBJ1-1	TRBV18	CASSPISENTEAFF	TGTGCCAGCTCACCTATTTCGGAGAACACTGAAGCTTTCTTT
few	NA	TRBJ2-1	TRBV10-1	CASKLTPGKPYNEQFF	TGCGCCAGCAAGCTCACGCCAGGAAAGCCCTACAATGAGCAGTTCTTC
NA	TRBD1	TRBJ2-2	TRBV4-1	CASSASRDRSGELFF	TGCGCCAGCAGCGCATCCCGGGACAGGAGCGGGGAGCTGTTTTTT
NA	TRBD2	TRBJ2-3	TRBV29-1	CSVEVAGTDTQYF	TGCAGCGTTGAGGTAGCGGGGACAGATACGCAGTATTTT
few	NA	TRBJ1-1	TRBV18	CASSPSPTVNTEAFF	TGTGCCAGCTCACCGAGTCCGACAGTGAACACTGAAGCTTTCTTT
few	NA	TRBJ1-6	TRBV4-3	CASSLLFQGIDSPLHF	TGCGCCAGCAGCCTCCTTTTCCAGGGAATAGATTCACCCCTCCACTTT
NA	NA	TRBJ1-1	TRBV5-5	CASSYRGLMNTEAFF	TGTGCCAGCAGCTATCGGGGACTGATGAACACTGAAGCTTTCTTT
few	NA	TRBJ1-5	TRBV7-2	CASSLAGLAGQPQHF	TGTGCCAGCAGCCTTGCAGGGTTAGCAGGACAGCCCCAGCATTTT
many	NA	TRBJ1-6	TRBV12-3/TRBV12-4	CASSLGMGVNSPLHF	TGTGCCAGCAGTTTGGGGATGGGGGTAAATTCACCCCTCCACTTT
NA	TRBD1	TRBJ1-1	TRBV13	CASSGYRGTEAFF	TGTGCCAGCAGCGGATACAGGGGGACTGAAGCTTTCTTT
few	NA	TRBJ1-3	TRBV7-8	CASSYGSSGNTIYF	TGTGCCAGCAGCTATGGGAGTTCTGGAAACACCATATATTTT
NA	NA	TRBJ2-1	TRBV5-1	CASSLGTIEQFF	TGCGCCAGCAGCTTGGGTACAATTGAGCAGTTCTTC
NA	NA	TRBJ1-2	TRBV7-9	CASSLQGTLDGYTF	TGTGCCAGCAGCTTACAAGGGACCCTAGATGGCTACACCTTC
NA	NA	TRBJ2-7	TRBV5-5	CASSRDNYEQYF	TGTGCCAGCAGCCGGGACAACTACGAGCAGTACTTC
once	NA	TRBJ2-7	TRBV18	CASSPLGVGGYEQYF	TGTGCCAGCTCACCATTGGGGGTCGGGGGCTACGAGCAGTACTTC
few	TRBD1	TRBJ1-5	TRBV27	CASRGTGGAVNQPQHF	TGTGCCAGCAGAGGGACAGGGGGCGCGGTCAATCAGCCCCAGCATTTT
NA	TRBD2	TRBJ2-1	TRBV4-3	CASSFGGLAGFSYNEQFF	TGCGCCAGCAGTTTTGGGGGACTAGCGGGGTTCTCCTACAATGAGCAGTTCTTC
NA	NA	TRBJ2-2	TRBV7-2	CASSSLRRENTGELFF	TGTGCCAGCAGCTCCCTGAGAAGGGAGAACACCGGGGAGCTGTTTTTC
many	TRBD1	TRBJ1-2	TRBV24-1	CATAPGTGVTGYTF	TGTGCCACTGCTCCCGGGACAGGGGTAACTGGCTACACCTTC
many	NA	TRBJ1-5	TRBV12-3/TRBV12-4	CATTEGNQPQHF	TGTGCCACTACCGAGGGGAATCAGCCCCAGCATTTT
NA	NA	TRBJ2-4	TRBV12-3/TRBV12-4	CASSPGARDKNIQYF	TGTGCCAGCAGTCCGGGGGCCAGGGACAAAAACATTCAGTACTTC
NA	NA	TRBJ1-5	TRBV19	CASSTQGHVNQPQHF	TGTGCCAGTAGTACCCAGGGACATGTCAATCAGCCCCAGCATTTT
few	NA	TRBJ1-1	TRBV11-2	CASSLVQGASEAFF	TGTGCCAGCAGCTTAGTCCAGGGAGCAAGTGAAGCTTTCTTT
once	NA	TRBJ2-5	TRBV15	CATSTGTVGGTQYF	TGTGCCACCAGCACAGGGACCGTCGGGGGGACCCAGTACTTC
NA	TRBD2	TRBJ2-1	TRBV29-1	CSVEVKAGSGYNEQFF	TGCAGCGTTGAGGTGAAAGCGGGATCGGGGTACAATGAGCAGTTCTTC
NA	NA	TRBJ2-1	TRBV29-1	CSVGTQIRLGEQFF	TGCAGCGTGGGGACCCAGATTAGATTGGGTGAGCAGTTCTTC
few	NA	TRBJ1-5	TRBV20-1	CSAREINNQPQHF	TGCAGTGCTAGGGAGATAAACAATCAGCCCCAGCATTTT
NA	NA	TRBJ1-5	TRBV9	CASGGSNQPQHF	TGTGCCAGCGGGGGTAGCAATCAGCCCCAGCATTTT
NA	NA	TRBJ1-2	TRBV7-9	CASSLGNTPGGYTF	TGTGCCAGCAGCTTAGGCAACACTCCGGGCGGCTACACCTTC
NA	TRBD1	TRBJ1-1	TRBV29-1	CSVDRGLLDAEAFF	TGCAGCGTCGACAGGGGGCTACTCGACGCTGAAGCTTTCTTT
NA	NA	TRBJ2-1	TRBV6-2/TRBV6-3	CASSYVGISYNEQFF	TGTGCCAGCAGTTACGTGGGAATCTCCTACAATGAGCAGTTCTTC
few	NA	TRBJ1-6	TRBV27	CASQKREGLNSPLHF	TGTGCCAGCCAGAAAAGGGAAGGACTTAATTCACCCCTCCACTTT
NA	TRBD1	TRBJ1-5	TRBV3-1	CASSQDQGANQPQHF	TGTGCCAGCAGCCAAGACCAGGGGGCCAATCAGCCCCAGCATTTT
NA	NA	TRBJ2-7	TRBV25-1	CASSSPGGVAYEQYF	TGTGCCAGCAGTTCTCCCGGGGGCGTGGCCTACGAGCAGTACTTC
few	NA	TRBJ2-7	TRBV4-3	CASSQAGDYEQYF	TGCGCCAGCAGCCAAGCAGGAGACTACGAGCAGTACTTC
NA	NA	TRBJ1-5	TRBV6-5	CASSYSWGGQPQHF	TGTGCCAGCAGTTACTCGTGGGGGGGCCAGCCCCAGCATTTT
few	NA	TRBJ2-2	TRBV5-6	CASSLPFTGELFF	TGTGCCAGCAGCTTGCCATTCACCGGGGAGCTGTTTTTT
few	TRBD2	TRBJ2-1	TRBV7-9	CASSYGRGGGRRGEQFF	TGTGCCAGCAGCTACGGGAGGGGAGGTGGGAGAAGAGGTGAGCAGTTCTTC
many	NA	TRBJ1-6	TRBV5-1	CASSLATTDSPLHF	TGCGCCAGCAGCTTGGCAACGACTGATTCACCCCTCCACTTT